This is a list of T cell receptor beta chains from one sample in a study of T cells after yellow fever vaccination. TCRdb reprocessed the 5' RACE reads with MiXCR, giving one entry per CDR3 protein. The sample lists about 74,000 distinct CDR3 sequences, approximately 6.9% seen once, with under 45% in the top ten. Sequencing used CD8+ T cells sorted from PBMCs, obtained 4 to 6 days after the first yellow fever vaccination. All receptors come from a man aged 18-30 years who received the YFV17D yellow fever vaccine. CDR3s include the opening cysteine and the closing phenylalanine or tryptophan. The D gene is left open where the match is weak. A row's size may be missing; if present it is once, few, many or a size class.

j_gene: TRBJ1-1
abundance: .
v_gene: TRBV7-8
d_gene: .
CDR3nt: TGTGCCAGCAGCTTATCGGGGGTAGTGGACACTGAAGCTTTCTTT
CDR3aa: CASSLSGVVDTEAFF

j_gene: TRBJ2-3
abundance: many
v_gene: TRBV5-1
d_gene: TRBD1
CDR3nt: TGCGCCAGCAGCCTAAGGGGGCGCCGCACAGATACGCAGTATTTT
CDR3aa: CASSLRGRRTDTQYF

j_gene: TRBJ2-7
abundance: few
v_gene: TRBV3-1
d_gene: TRBD1
CDR3nt: TGTGCCAGCAGCCAAGATCAGCCCAGGGGGTCTTCCAGTTCCTACGAGCAGTACTTC
CDR3aa: CASSQDQPRGSSSSYEQYF

j_gene: TRBJ2-2
abundance: few
v_gene: TRBV4-2
d_gene: TRBD2
CDR3nt: TGTGCCAGCAATGGGGGGGGAACCGGGGAGCTGTTTTTT
CDR3aa: CASNGGGTGELFF

j_gene: TRBJ2-1
abundance: many
v_gene: TRBV4-1
d_gene: TRBD2
CDR3nt: TGCGCCAGCAGCCGGAGCGGGACCCCCTACAATGAGCAGTTCTTC
CDR3aa: CASSRSGTPYNEQFF

j_gene: TRBJ1-1
abundance: many
v_gene: TRBV4-1
d_gene: .
CDR3nt: TGCGCCAGCAGCCAAGCGGGGCAGATGAACACTGAAGCTTTCTTT
CDR3aa: CASSQAGQMNTEAFF

j_gene: TRBJ2-7
abundance: many
v_gene: TRBV4-3
d_gene: TRBD2
CDR3nt: TGCGCCAGCAGCCAGGGAGGACTAGCTCGCCCCCACGAGCAGTACTTC
CDR3aa: CASSQGGLARPHEQYF

j_gene: TRBJ1-6
abundance: few
v_gene: TRBV5-1
d_gene: .
CDR3nt: TGCGCCAGCAGCTTGGTCGGCTCCTATAATTCACCCCTCCACTTT
CDR3aa: CASSLVGSYNSPLHF

j_gene: TRBJ2-1
abundance: many
v_gene: TRBV29-1
d_gene: .
CDR3nt: TGCACCGTTTCCCCTAGCAGCGATGAGCAGTTCTTC
CDR3aa: CTVSPSSDEQFF

j_gene: TRBJ2-1
abundance: .
v_gene: TRBV12-3/TRBV12-4
d_gene: .
CDR3nt: TGTGCCAGCCACACAGGGAGCTCCTACAATGAGCAGTTCTTC
CDR3aa: CASHTGSSYNEQFF

j_gene: TRBJ2-1
abundance: once
v_gene: TRBV7-2
d_gene: TRBD2
CDR3nt: TGTGCCAGCAGGGACGGGAGGGCACGGAATGAGCAGTTCTTC
CDR3aa: CASRDGRARNEQFF

j_gene: TRBJ2-1
abundance: many
v_gene: TRBV15
d_gene: TRBD1
CDR3nt: TGTGCCACCTGGGACAGCCGATACAATGAGCAGTTCTTC
CDR3aa: CATWDSRYNEQFF

j_gene: TRBJ1-6
abundance: .
v_gene: TRBV6-2/TRBV6-3
d_gene: .
CDR3nt: TGTGCCAGCAGTTGGGACAACCCAAATTCACCCCTCCACTTT
CDR3aa: CASSWDNPNSPLHF

j_gene: TRBJ2-1
abundance: many
v_gene: TRBV4-1
d_gene: .
CDR3nt: TGCGCCAGCAGCCAGGACCTCAATGAGCAGTTCTTC
CDR3aa: CASSQDLNEQFF

j_gene: TRBJ1-1
abundance: few
v_gene: TRBV7-9
d_gene: .
CDR3nt: TGTGCCAGCAGCTTAGGGGCGAACACTGAAGCTTTCTTT
CDR3aa: CASSLGANTEAFF

j_gene: TRBJ1-1
abundance: few
v_gene: TRBV6-1
d_gene: .
CDR3nt: TGTGCCAGCAGTGAAGTCCCCACTGAAGCTTTCTTT
CDR3aa: CASSEVPTEAFF

j_gene: TRBJ2-1
abundance: many
v_gene: TRBV29-1
d_gene: TRBD2
CDR3nt: TGCAGCGTTGTAAATCGGGCGGGGGTCTTAAATGAGCAGTTCTTC
CDR3aa: CSVVNRAGVLNEQFF

j_gene: TRBJ2-1
abundance: few
v_gene: TRBV4-3
d_gene: .
CDR3nt: TGCGCCAGCAGCCGGACCCTCGATTCCACGGGTGAGCAGTTCTTC
CDR3aa: CASSRTLDSTGEQFF